These 21 T cell receptor beta chains came from one sample sequenced in a study of CD8 T cells in ankylosing spondylitis. In TCRdb, the 5' RACE reads were re-called with MiXCR into one record per CDR3 protein. Of approximately 220,000 distinct CDR3 sequences listed, about a quarter are singletons. The specimen sequenced was blood, either unsorted or a sorted T cell fraction (not recorded which). The origin of the receptors is a male donor with ankylosing spondylitis or in good health (not recorded which).

This clonotype was detected ten times or more. The chain recombines TRBV5-1 with TRBJ2-5; D not resolved. The V and J ends lost 3 bases and 5 bases respectively, with 14 bases between them. CDR1 is SGHRS and CDR2 is YFSETQ in the germline V gene. The CDR3 has 14 amino acids. The chain's CDR3 is CASSSTDGPETQYF. CDR3 DNA: TGCGCCAGCAGCTCAACGGACGGCCCGGAGACCCAGTACTTC.

This clonotype has at least ten counts. The chain recombines TRBV6-5 with TRBJ2-7, with a tentative D call TRBD2 (5 bases). Germline loops: CDR1 MNHEY, CDR2 SVGAGI. Trimming took 0 bases from V and 6 from J, leaving 15 bases between them. This CDR3 comprises 15 residues. Here the CDR3 reads CASSYSASPAGEQYF. In DNA form, the CDR3 reads TGTGCCAGCAGTTACTCGGCATCTCCCGCGGGCGAGCAGTACTTC.

In this sample, this clonotype turned up many times. J is TRBJ2-7 and V is TRBV5-1; 7 bases are shared with TRBD2. V gave up 0 bases and J gave up 2 bases; unmatched junction bases: 5. This CDR3 is built from 15 residues. Germline-derived CDR1 and CDR2 are SGHRS and YFSETQ. CDR3 region: CASSLGLADPYEQYF. The DNA of the CDR3 is TGCGCCAGCAGCTTGGGACTAGCAGATCCCTACGAGCAGTACTTC.

This chain connects TRBV29-1 to TRBJ2-1, with D unclear. This CDR3 comprises 16 residues. V shed 5 bases and J shed 7 bases, with 24 bases lying between them. Germline CDR1 SQVTM, CDR2 ANQGSEA. Here the CDR3 DNA reads TGCAGCGTTAGGCCAGGATCGGGTACACTGAGGAATGAGCAGTTCTTC. Translated: CSVRPGSGTLRNEQFF.

Notes on this clonotype: A junction boundary mismatches the germline segment, possibly from a read error. The chain uses TRBV12-3 or TRBV12-4 and TRBJ2-7; TRBD1 matches at 7 bases. This CDR3 is built from 15 residues. For the CDR3, the DNA is TGTGCCAGCAGTATTGACAGGGTCACGTCCTTCGAGCAGTACTTC. Its translation is CASSIDRVTSFEQYF.

This chain links TRBV12-3 or TRBV12-4 with TRBJ2-7; 11 nucleotides match TRBD2. CDR3 length equals 15 residues. V shed 2 bases, J shed 7 bases, and the junction held 7 bases outside the gene matches. Written as DNA, the CDR3 is TGTGCCAGCAGTTTACAGCTAGCGGGAGGTGGAGAGCAGTACTTC. Amino acids: CASSLQLAGGGEQYF.

This clonotype was observed many times. V gene TRBV6-5 combines with J gene TRBJ1-2; no reliable D call. Germline CDR1 MNHEY, CDR2 SVGAGI. There are 12 residues in the CDR3. Deletions cut 10 bases from V and 2 bases from J, with 11 bases between. CDR3 residues: CATRGWNYGYTF. CDR3 bases: TGTGCCACCCGTGGCTGGAACTATGGCTACACCTTC.

The V and J genes are TRBV20-1 and TRBJ2-3, with 8 nucleotides matching TRBD1. The junction had 9 bases not matched to a gene; V was cut back by 1 base and J by 3 bases. CDR3 length: 16 residues. Germline CDR1 reads DFQATT; CDR2 reads SNEGSKA (reference sequence). Written as DNA, the CDR3 is TGCAGTGCTAGAGGGGACCAGGGGGCTGGGACAGATACGCAGTATTTT. Translating it yields CSARGDQGAGTDTQYF.

In its sample, this clonotype was seen many times. The genes are TRBV12-3 or TRBV12-4 and TRBJ1-1; no clear D. The CDR3 sequence is 14 residues long. Trimming took off 5 bases at V and 6 bases at J, with 16 bases between the two ends. This CDR3 is CASSRTPRAPEAFF. For the CDR3, the DNA is TGTGCCAGCAGTCGGACCCCCCGAGCCCCTGAAGCTTTCTTT.

This rearrangement joins TRBV12-3 or TRBV12-4 to TRBJ2-4; maybe TRBD2 (6 bases). V lost 2 bases, J lost 6 bases, and 11 bases lay in between. The length of the CDR3 is 14 residues. CDR3 nucleotide sequence: TGTGCCAGCAGTTTACGCGGGGCGGGAAACATTCAGTACTTC. This gives the protein CASSLRGAGNIQYF.

This clonotype was recorded at least ten times. V gene TRBV12-5 combines with J gene TRBJ2-3, with D perhaps given as TRBD1 or TRBD2 (6 bases each). This CDR3 comprises 17 residues. V dropped 1 base and J dropped 1 base, with 15 bases sitting between them. CDR1 is LGHNT and CDR2 is FRNRAP in the germline V gene. CDR3 nucleotides: TGTGCTAGTGGTTTGGCCACCTCGGGGGCCGGCACAGATACGCAGTATTTT. Its translation: CASGLATSGAGTDTQYF.

At least ten counts were recorded for this clonotype. J is TRBJ2-5 and V is TRBV5-1, with a possible D match to TRBD2 (5 bases). Trimming took 6 bases from V and 2 from J, leaving 17 bases between them. The V gene's germline CDR1 is SGHRS and CDR2 YFSETQ. The CDR3 sequence is 15 residues long. CDR3 amino acids: CASNWRNPGQETQYF. CDR3 coding DNA: TGCGCCAGCAATTGGAGGAACCCGGGGCAAGAGACCCAGTACTTC.

V is TRBV7-6 and J is TRBJ2-5, with a tentative D call TRBD1 (6 bases). Germline CDR1 and CDR2: SGHVS and FNYEAQ. Trimming took off 2 bases at V and 0 bases at J, with 22 bases between the two ends. CDR3 length: 19 residues. In DNA form, the CDR3 reads TGTGCCAGCAGCTTATACCCAGGGTTGGGGGCGAGGGACCAAGAGACCCAGTACTTC. Amino acids: CASSLYPGLGARDQETQYF.

This chain uses TRBV20-1 with TRBJ2-1; 9 nucleotides align to TRBD2. This CDR3 is built from 15 residues. Germline V gene lookup returns CDR1 DFQATT and CDR2 SNEGSKA (reference sequence). The J segment lost 3 bases and the V segment lost 2 bases, leaving 5 bases of the junction unmatched. CDR3: CSARPGTSNYNEQFF. The CDR3 coding sequence is TGCAGTGCTAGACCTGGGACTAGCAACTACAATGAGCAGTTCTTC.

At least ten counts were recorded for this clonotype. This chain links TRBV27 with TRBJ1-4; no clear D gene. The germline V gene has CDR1 MNHEY and CDR2 SMNVEV (reference sequence). V gave up 3 bases and J gave up 8 bases, with 13 bases separating them. This CDR3 spans 14 amino acids. This CDR3 is CASSFGPSGEKLFF. The CDR3 DNA reads TGTGCCAGCAGTTTTGGCCCTTCTGGCGAAAAACTGTTTTTT.

The chain links TRBV7-2 to TRBJ2-5, with D perhaps TRBD1 (5 bases). Trimming removed 2 bases at V and 2 bases at J, with 18 bases between. The CDR3 covers 17 residues. Germline V gene sequence: CDR1 SGHTA, CDR2 FQGNSA. For the CDR3, the DNA is TGTGCCAGCAGCTTAAGGGGCCGCAGCCCAACTCAAGAGACCCAGTACTTC. It codes for CASSLRGRSPTQETQYF.

This clonotype was counted between two and nine times. The chain carries TRBV7-6 and TRBJ1-3; a weak D match, TRBD1 (5 bases). The CDR3 is 17 amino acids. V was pared by 5 bases and J by 3 bases, with 20 bases between. The germline CDR1 and CDR2 sequences are SGHVS and FNYEAQ. CDR3 protein: CASSPQTRGRIGNTIYF. Written as DNA, the CDR3 is TGTGCCAGCAGCCCCCAAACAAGGGGACGGATTGGAAACACCATATATTTT.

This clonotype has a count of ten or more. J is TRBJ2-3 and V is TRBV12-3 or TRBV12-4; 11 bases map to TRBD2. This CDR3 has 16 residues. The ends lost 4 bases at V and 2 bases at J; junction bases unmatched: 5. Here the CDR3 reads CASSWGLAVNTDTQYF. CDR3 nucleotides: TGTGCCAGCAGTTGGGGACTAGCGGTCAACACAGATACGCAGTATTTT.

This clonotype was counted at least ten times. The chain has TRBV4-1 and TRBJ2-7, with D unresolved. CDR3 size: 14 residues. Germline V gene sequence: CDR1 MGHRA, CDR2 YSYEKL. The ends were cut back, 5 bases at V and 6 bases at J, with 17 bases in the middle. CDR3 loop: CASSVYSGKLEQYF. The CDR3 coding sequence is TGCGCCAGCAGCGTATACAGTGGCAAGCTCGAGCAGTACTTC.

This clonotype showed up just a few times. The chain employs TRBV29-1 and TRBJ1-3, with D uncertain. The CDR3 has 13 residues. Trimming stripped 2 bases from V and 0 bases from J, with 5 bases between. Germline assignment: CDR1 SQVTM and CDR2 ANQGSEA. The chain's CDR3 is CSVEQDSGNTIYF. CDR3 sequence (DNA): TGCAGCGTTGAACAGGACTCTGGAAACACCATATATTTT. Full variable domain (outside the CDR3, taken from reference TRBV29-1 and TRBJ1-3): SAVISQKPSRDICQRGTSLTIQCQVDSQVTMMFWYRQQPGQSLTLIATANQGSEATYESGFVIDKFPISRPNLTFSTLTVSNMSPEDSSIYLCSVEQDSGNTIYFGEGSWLTVV.

This clonotype has ten or more counts. This rearrangement joins TRBV11-2 to TRBJ2-7; D unclear. The V and J ends lost 4 bases and 7 bases respectively, with 8 bases between them. The CDR3 extends over 11 amino acids. The V gene's germline CDR1 is SGHAT and CDR2 FQNNGV. CDR3: CASSSPGEQYF. The CDR3 DNA reads TGTGCCAGCAGCTCCCCCGGGGAGCAGTACTTC.